This T cell receptor beta chain was found in a study of blood T cells in healthy people across ages (dated by TCRdb to 2015 to 2017). For the study in its entirety: Template switching captured roughly one uniquely barcoded TCR beta cDNA molecule per two T cells in model experiments. The study analyzed two additional independent replicas of 1 million unique cDNA reads from the same blood draw for two donors, one aged 18 to 30 and one aged 80 or older. Age-related changes in TCR beta repertoire diversity were measured in the study by deep sequencing normalized with unique cDNA molecular identifiers. To avoid experimental bias, donors of different ages were spread randomly across the sequencing lanes. Four age groups were formed from the donors: young (average approximately 15 years), middle-aged (around 41), aged (62) and long-lived (more than 75).

The library relied on 5' RACE. TCRdb records Illumina HiSeq 2500 as the sequencer. The second PCR ran for about 7 to 11 cycles and used a J-beta primer mix along with a sample-barcoded 5' primer. Each TCR beta cDNA molecule received a unique molecular identifier from a template-switch 5' adaptor carrying 12 random nucleotides. Each sample yielded at least 2.5 million CDR3-containing paired-end reads. First-strand cDNA was synthesized from all RNA with the Mint cDNA synthesis kit, primed by a TRBC-specific oligonucleotide. Following uracil-DNA glycosylase treatment, all cDNA underwent a first 18-cycle PCR with the universal primers M1SS and BC2_uni_R. Turning to the authors' computational methods: For normalization, 1 million high-quality reads were randomly selected from each sample, with every read carrying a distinct molecular identifier. Instead of being binned into consensus sequences, reads with shared molecular identifiers were discarded. MiTCR, set to a Q25 quality threshold and the strictest error-elimination algorithm, was used for CDR3 identification, clonotype clustering and error correction. Lower-bound total TCR beta diversity was estimated with a nonparametric unseen species model using Euler transformation. The public reads were run again by TCRdb, first through fastp at Q25 and then through MiXCR, and only productive beta chains were kept. Rows with a matching CDR3 protein are joined into one entry that keeps the most common DNA and genes. These V and J calls derive from TCRdb rather than the authors' analysis. This sample has over 950,000 distinct CDR3 sequences in its table, and just over 50% of those were observed once. The ten largest make up about 21% of the sample.

A note on this clonotype: Its recognized antigen is unknown. No base quality values were provided; no much bigger clone lies one nucleotide off.

The 35 to 40 donors, aged roughly 6 to 95 years, were systemically healthy Caucasian individuals from Russia. Approximately 10 milliliters of peripheral blood were collected from each donor into EDTA-treated Vacutainer tubes. Ficoll-Paque density-gradient centrifugation was used to isolate PBMCs, with at least 6 million obtained per sample. Total RNA, at least 6 micrograms per sample, was extracted from PBMCs with Trizol reagent. For every donor, an aliquot of PBMCs went through flow cytometry to measure the percentages of naive CD45RAhigh/CD27high T cells. Overall study results and their limits: Compared with the aged group, the long-lived group had more naive CD4+ T cells, fewer expanded clones and increased TCR diversity, a pattern suggesting age selection. Because the CMV infection status of the donors was unknown, age-related changes in expanded clonotypes may potentially have been confounded. Estimates of total diversity from one million sequenced T cells were regarded as lower bounds and underestimates. Since profiling was done on bulk unsorted PBMCs, naive and antigen-experienced compartments could not be conclusively compared. A strong correlation was found between observed TCR beta diversity and the percentage of naive T cells measured by flow cytometry. As age increased, observed TCR beta diversity per million T cells dropped in a roughly linear way, and a significant reduction was already evident by age 40.

CDR1 and CDR2 were assigned from the germline V gene as LGHNA and YSLEER. There are 15 amino acids in the CDR3, from cysteine to phenylalanine inclusive. This entry keeps only the CDR3 DNA: 45 bases, framed from base 1. Deletion took 0 bases off V and 11 bases off J, with a span of 19 bases between the germline ends. The TCR comes from a woman aged 60-75 years in good health. The sequence is built from TRBV4-3 and TRBJ2-5; a tentative D call is TRBD2 (6 bases match). The sample comprised blood. CDR3 reads: CASSQDQEGLWEQYF. The bases are TGCGCCAGCAGCCAAGATCAGGAGGGGCTTTGGGAGCAGTACTTC.